The clone carrying this TCR beta chain was seen more than once but under ten times. Antigen: not known. The data were obtained in a study of post-analysis software for immune sequencing data. Study-wide results and caveats: Strong co-clustering by F measure linked samples that shared a preparation batch.

Unique molecular identifiers were carried by the TCR beta cDNA libraries. Around 500,000 cDNA molecules were obtained from roughly 1 to 10 million T cells. TCRdb re-analysed the PCR reads in MiXCR, keeping a single row per CDR3 protein. Of roughly 620,000 distinct CDR3 sequences listed, 44% were seen once; the top ten hold about 1.8%. The sequence came from a girl aged 10-17 years with multiple sclerosis. The sequenced sample consisted of blood.

CDR3 loop: CASSPQVRQETQYF. The CDR3 DNA sequence: TGTGCCAGCAGCCCCCAGGTTAGGCAAGAGACCCAGTACTTC. V usage is TRBV12-3 or TRBV12-4 and J usage is TRBJ2-5, with D unclear. The CDR3 length is 14 residues. V was cut by 6 bases and J by 2 bases, with 13 bases left in between.